Included here is one T cell receptor beta chain sequence, with context. Authors' methods: Cell counts per sample came from amplifying reference gene primers. The protocol was immunoSEQ multiplex PCR, while the TCRdb copy is restricted to in-frame clones and leaves out a portion. V, J and clone size are those of that table, while D and trimming were read from the DNA. Among 390,000 or so clones, 75% to 90% were seen once, and the ten largest hold approximately 1.5%. This CDR3 region has 14 residues. The germline gives CDR1 SGDLS, CDR2 YYNGEE. Losses at the gene ends were 2 bases for V and 3 bases for J; bases not matched to a gene: 3. This sample is part of a study of blood T cell repertoires in COVID-19. Study-level background: COVID-19 samples collected from the United States, Italy and Spain covered acute and convalescent phases. PBMCs, B-cell-depleted T cells, or T cells provided the cDNA or gDNA that made up the material.

Sequences were obtained from peripheral blood. This TCR came from a woman in her 30s with active or convalescent COVID-19. The chain links TRBV9 to TRBJ2-3, with 7 bases identical to TRBD2. The CDR3 spells CASSVASGTDTQYF. In DNA form, the CDR3 reads TGTGCCAGCAGCGTGGCTAGCGGAACAGATACGCAGTATTTT.